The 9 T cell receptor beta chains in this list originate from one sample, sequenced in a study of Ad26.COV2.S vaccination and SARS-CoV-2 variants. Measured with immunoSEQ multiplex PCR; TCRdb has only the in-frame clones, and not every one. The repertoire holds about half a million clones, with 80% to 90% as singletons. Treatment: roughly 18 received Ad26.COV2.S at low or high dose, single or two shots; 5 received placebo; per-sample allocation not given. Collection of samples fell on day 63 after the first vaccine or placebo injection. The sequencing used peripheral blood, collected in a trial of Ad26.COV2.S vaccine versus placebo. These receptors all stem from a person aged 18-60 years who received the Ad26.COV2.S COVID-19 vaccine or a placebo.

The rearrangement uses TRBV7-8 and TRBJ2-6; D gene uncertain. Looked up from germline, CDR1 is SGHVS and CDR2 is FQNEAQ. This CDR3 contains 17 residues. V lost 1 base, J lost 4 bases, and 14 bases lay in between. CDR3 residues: CASSLVRLLAGANVLTF. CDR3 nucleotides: TGTGCCAGCAGCTTAGTTAGATTACTGGCGGGGGCCAACGTCCTGACTTTC.

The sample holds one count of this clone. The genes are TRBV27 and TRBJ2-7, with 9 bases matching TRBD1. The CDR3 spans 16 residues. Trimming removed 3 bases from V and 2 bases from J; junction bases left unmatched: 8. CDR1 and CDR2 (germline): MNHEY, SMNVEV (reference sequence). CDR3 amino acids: CASSFLPGQGPYEQYF. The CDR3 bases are TGTGCCAGCAGTTTCCTCCCGGGACAGGGTCCCTACGAGCAGTACTTC.

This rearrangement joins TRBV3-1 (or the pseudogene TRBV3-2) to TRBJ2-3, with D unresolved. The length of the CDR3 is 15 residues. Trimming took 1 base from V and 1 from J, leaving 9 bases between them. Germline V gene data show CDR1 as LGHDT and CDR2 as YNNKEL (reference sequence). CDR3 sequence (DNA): TGTGCCAGCAGCCAAGCCCCCCTAGGCACAGATACGCAGTATTTT. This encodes CASSQAPLGTDTQYF.

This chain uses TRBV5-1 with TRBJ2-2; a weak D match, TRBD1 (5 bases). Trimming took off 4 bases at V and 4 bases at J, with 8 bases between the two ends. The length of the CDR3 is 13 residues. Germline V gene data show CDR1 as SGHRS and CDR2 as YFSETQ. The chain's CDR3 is CASSGHSTGELFF. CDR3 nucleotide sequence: TGCGCCAGCAGCGGACACTCCACCGGGGAGCTGTTTTTT. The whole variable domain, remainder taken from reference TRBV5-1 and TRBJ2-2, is KAGVTQTPRYLIKTRGQQVTLSCSPISGHRSVSWYQQTPGQGLQFLFEYFSETQRNKGNFPGRFSGRQFSNSRSEMNVSTLELGDSALYLCASSGHSTGELFFGEGSRLTVL.

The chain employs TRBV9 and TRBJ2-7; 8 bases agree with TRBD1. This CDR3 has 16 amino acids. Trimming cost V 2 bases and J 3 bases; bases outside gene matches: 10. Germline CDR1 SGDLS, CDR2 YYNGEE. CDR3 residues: CASSVGGSRGLYEQYF. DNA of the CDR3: TGTGCCAGCAGCGTTGGGGGAAGCAGGGGGCTCTACGAGCAGTACTTC. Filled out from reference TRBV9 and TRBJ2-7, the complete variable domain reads DSGVTQTPKHLITATGQRVTLRCSPRSGDLSVYWYQQSLDQGLQFLIQYYNGEERAKGNILERFSAQQFPDLHSELNLSSLELGDSALYFCASSVGGSRGLYEQYFGPGTRLTVT.

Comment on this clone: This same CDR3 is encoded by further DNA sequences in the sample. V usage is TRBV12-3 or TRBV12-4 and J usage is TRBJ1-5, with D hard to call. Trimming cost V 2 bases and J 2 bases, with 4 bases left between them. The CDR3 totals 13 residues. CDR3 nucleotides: TGTGCCAGCAGTTTACAGGGCAATCAGCCCCAGCATTTT. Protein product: CASSLQGNQPQHF.

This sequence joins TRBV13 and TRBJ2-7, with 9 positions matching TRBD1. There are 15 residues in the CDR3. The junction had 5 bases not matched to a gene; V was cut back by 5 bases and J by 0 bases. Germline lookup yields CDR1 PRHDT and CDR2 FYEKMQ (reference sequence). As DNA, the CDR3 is TGTGCCAGCAGCCCTGGACAGGGGATCTCCTACGAGCAGTACTTC. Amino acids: CASSPGQGISYEQYF.

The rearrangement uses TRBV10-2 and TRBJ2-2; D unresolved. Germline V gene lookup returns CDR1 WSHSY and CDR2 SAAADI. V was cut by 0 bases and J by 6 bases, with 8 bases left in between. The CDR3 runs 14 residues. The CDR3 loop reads CASSESSRPGELFF. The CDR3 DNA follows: TGCGCCAGCAGTGAGTCGTCCCGACCCGGGGAGCTGTTTTTT.

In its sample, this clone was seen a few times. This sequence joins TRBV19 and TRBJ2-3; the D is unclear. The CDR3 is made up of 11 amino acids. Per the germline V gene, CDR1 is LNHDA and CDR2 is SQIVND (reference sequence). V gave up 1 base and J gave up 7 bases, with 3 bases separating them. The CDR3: CASSIVNTQYF. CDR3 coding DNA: TGTGCCAGTAGTATAGTAAATACGCAGTATTTT.